Listed here are 26 T cell receptor beta chains from one sample, sequenced in a study of cytomegalovirus exposure and HLA in healthy donors (TCRdb year 2017). The library was generated by the immunoSEQ multiplex PCR assay. For the multiplex PCR, a mixture combining 60 forward primers for TCR Vbeta segments and 13 reverse primers for TCR Jbeta segments was used. This immuneACCESS table, as held by TCRdb, lists in-frame sequences with V and J called but not all clones. Of the missing ones, under half trace to an unresolved V gene in checked studies; the others have no known cause. This sample holds more than 150,000 clones; more than 75% were observed only once. The ten largest clones capture roughly 2.4% of the sample. The sequenced sample was PBMCs. All receptors come from a woman in her late teens or twenties in good health and CMV-seronegative.

The V call is TRBV5-1, the J call TRBJ1-1; D gene uncertain. The CDR3 is made up of 13 amino acids. Trimming removed 1 base at V and 1 base at J, with 5 bases between. Germline lookup yields CDR1 SGHRS and CDR2 YFSETQ. The CDR3 coding sequence is TGCGCCAGCAGCTTGACAGAGAACACTGAAGCTTTCTTT. It is translated as CASSLTENTEAFF.

The chain has TRBV5-4 and TRBJ2-3, with no clear D. This CDR3 comprises 16 residues. In germline, CDR1 is SGHNT, CDR2 YYREEE (reference sequence). V lost 4 bases to trimming and J lost 3 bases, with 18 bases between them. CDR3 in amino acids: CASSPQFRQVTDTQYF. The CDR3 nucleotides are TGTGCCAGCAGCCCCCAGTTTCGGCAGGTTACAGATACGCAGTATTTT.

Comments on this clone: One end of the junction is discordant with germline, which a read error may explain. The chain has TRBV28 and TRBJ2-4, with 8 bases aligning to TRBD2. The CDR3 totals 15 residues. CDR1 MDHEN and CDR2 SYDVKM come from the germline V gene. CDR3 region: CASSLIGLAQNIQYF. The DNA of the CDR3 is TGTGCCAGCAGTTTGATTGGACTAGCCCAAAACATTCAGTACTTC.

This chain joins TRBV7-5 and TRBJ2-7; the D segment call TRBD1 is taken from the table without a DNA check. TRBV7-5 is recorded as a pseudogene. The CDR3 is made up of 13 amino acids. Written as DNA, the CDR3 is TGTGCCAGAAGCGACCAGGGGCCCTACGAGCAGTACTTC. This translates into CARSDQGPYEQYF.

This clone was found a few times. The V and J genes are TRBV4-1 and TRBJ2-1; tentatively, D is TRBD2 (5 bases). Deletions cut 0 bases from V and 6 bases from J, with 12 bases between. Germline V gives CDR1 MGHRA, CDR2 YSYEKL. This CDR3 is built from 15 residues. The CDR3 sequence is CASSQELASFNEQFF. The CDR3 nucleotides read TGCGCCAGCAGCCAAGAGTTGGCTAGCTTCAATGAGCAGTTCTTC.

Note on this clone: Because the CDR3's place on the DNA is in doubt, the DNA is left out and the CDR3 is given as listed by TCRdb. The chain uses TRBV19 and TRBJ2-7; the DNA was not compared with TRBD2, the D call given in the table. The CDR3 adds up to 14 amino acids, both ends counted. The germline V gene encodes CDR1 LNHDA and CDR2 SQIVND (reference sequence). This chain's CDR3 is CASTSGSGSDEQYF.

The gene calls are TRBV29-1 and TRBJ2-7, with 12 bases aligning to TRBD1. Losses at the gene ends were 7 bases for V and 7 bases for J; bases not matched to a gene: 8. The CDR3 is 13 residues long. Germline V gives CDR1 SQVTM, CDR2 ANQGSEA. DNA of the CDR3: TGCAGCGCCCCGGGACAGGGGGCTTATGAGCAGTACTTC. It encodes CSAPGQGAYEQYF.

This chain joins TRBV29-1 and TRBJ2-7, with a possible D match to TRBD1 (7 bases). The germline gives CDR1 SQVTM, CDR2 ANQGSEA. V dropped 4 bases and J dropped 4 bases, with 14 bases sitting between them. The CDR3 sequence is 13 residues long. CDR3 DNA sequence: TGCAGCGTTGTGGAGGGGGCTAAGTACGAGCAGTACTTC. Residues: CSVVEGAKYEQYF.

This chain links TRBV2 with TRBJ2-4; 9 positions match TRBD2. The CDR3 runs to 14 residues. The germline gives CDR1 SNHLY, CDR2 FYNNEI. The ends lost 3 bases at V and 8 bases at J; junction bases unmatched: 5. CDR3: CASSEAGGRDIQYF. The CDR3 region has the DNA TGTGCCAGCAGTGAGGCGGGAGGGAGGGACATTCAGTACTTC.

The gene calls are TRBV7-2 and TRBJ1-2, with 9 bases matching TRBD1. The CDR3 has 18 residues. Trimming removed 1 base from V and 4 bases from J; junction bases left unmatched: 13. Germline V gene lookup returns CDR1 SGHTA and CDR2 FQGNSA. The CDR3: CASSLDPLRGQGGYGYTF. As DNA, the CDR3 is TGTGCCAGCAGCTTAGATCCCCTTCGGGGACAGGGAGGCTATGGCTACACCTTC. The whole variable domain, remainder taken from reference TRBV7-2 and TRBJ1-2, is GAGVSQSPSNKVTEKGKDVELRCDPISGHTALYWYRQSLGQGLEFLIYFQGNSAPDKSGLPSDRFSAERTGGSVSTLTIQRTQQEDSAVYLCASSLDPLRGQGGYGYTFGSGTRLTVV.

This rearrangement joins TRBV6-6 to TRBJ2-5; D ambiguous. Trimming took off 7 bases at V and 5 bases at J, with 14 bases between the two ends. Germline V gene lookup returns CDR1 MNHNY and CDR2 SVGAGI (reference sequence). This CDR3 contains 13 residues. The CDR3 loop reads CASTPPSAETQYF. Here the CDR3 DNA reads TGTGCCAGCACCCCCCCCAGCGCCGAGACCCAGTACTTC.

The chain recombines TRBV30 with TRBJ1-4; unclear D gene. Trimming removed 2 bases at V and 8 bases at J, with 12 bases between. CDR1 and CDR2 (germline): GTSNPN, SVGIG (reference sequence). The CDR3 contains 13 residues. The CDR3 nucleotides are TGTGCCTGGAGTACGGCTTTCGGGGAAAAACTGTTTTTT. Its protein product is CAWSTAFGEKLFF.

J is TRBJ1-2 and V is TRBV28, with 9 bases aligning to TRBD1. This CDR3 region has 15 residues. V shed 7 bases and J 8 bases; nucleotides not matched to a gene: 14. CDR1 is MDHEN and CDR2 is SYDVKM in the germline V gene. The CDR3 loop is CASTMGQGVLGGYTF. The CDR3 nucleotides are TGTGCCAGCACCATGGGACAGGGAGTCTTAGGAGGCTACACCTTC.

This rearrangement joins TRBV9 to TRBJ2-3; D unresolved. Trimming removed 0 bases at V and 7 bases at J, with 6 bases between. CDR3 size: 12 residues. Germline V lookup: CDR1 SGDLS, CDR2 YYNGEE. CDR3 bases: TGTGCCAGCAGCGTAGGGGCCAATACGCAGTATTTT. Its protein is CASSVGANTQYF.

The chain combines TRBV6-1 with TRBJ2-3, with 9 bases fitting TRBD1. J gave up 3 bases and V 1 base, and 5 bases lay outside the gene matches. The CDR3 contains 16 residues. Germline values: CDR1 MNHNS, CDR2 SASEGT. The CDR3, as DNA: TGTGCCAGCAGTGAAGACAGGGGGCCGGGGACAGATACGCAGTATTTT. Translating it yields CASSEDRGPGTDTQYF.

This chain connects TRBV4-3 to TRBJ2-3, with unresolved D. This CDR3 is 14 amino acids long. Trimming took off 0 bases at V and 4 bases at J, with 8 bases between the two ends. The V gene's germline CDR1 is LGHNA and CDR2 YSLEER. CDR3 DNA sequence: TGCGCCAGCAGCCAAGATGGAGCAGCAGATACGCAGTATTTT. Residues: CASSQDGAADTQYF.

V is TRBV4-3 and J is TRBJ1-2, with a possible D match to TRBD1 (5 bases). CDR3 length equals 15 residues. V dropped 1 base and J dropped 8 bases, with 17 bases sitting between them. Germline loops: CDR1 LGHNA, CDR2 YSLEER. CDR3 DNA: TGCGCCAGCAGCCAAGGTGGCGGGACCGAAAGGGGCTACACCTTC. Its protein is CASSQGGGTERGYTF.

V is TRBV28 and J is TRBJ2-7; tentative D call: TRBD2 (7 bases). V was cut by 4 bases and J by 2 bases, with 21 bases left in between. This CDR3 region has 17 residues. Germline V gene data show CDR1 as MDHEN and CDR2 as SYDVKM. This CDR3 reads CASSSLYQRDKAYEQYF. The DNA for the CDR3 is TGTGCCAGCAGTTCCCTCTATCAGCGGGACAAAGCCTACGAGCAGTACTTC.

J is TRBJ1-2 and V is TRBV4-1; tentatively, D is TRBD1 (6 bases). The CDR3 covers 14 residues. Germline V lookup: CDR1 MGHRA, CDR2 YSYEKL. The ends were cut back, 5 bases at V and 0 bases at J, with 10 bases in the middle. CDR3 DNA sequence: TGCGCCAGCAGCAGGGACACCCCTAACTATGGCTACACCTTC. Protein product: CASSRDTPNYGYTF.

The chain recombines TRBV7-9 with TRBJ2-7; 12 bases agree with TRBD2. Germline assignment: CDR1 SEHNR and CDR2 FQNEAQ (reference sequence). J lost 7 bases, V lost 2 bases, and 3 bases had no gene match. This CDR3 comprises 14 residues. CDR3 sequence: CASSLLAGGREQYF. Written as DNA, the CDR3 is TGTGCCAGCAGCTTACTAGCGGGGGGGCGGGAGCAGTACTTC.

The rearrangement links TRBV5-1 to TRBJ2-6; possible D gene TRBD1, 5 bases. Germline V CDR1 and CDR2: SGHRS, YFSETQ. Trimming took off 0 bases at V and 12 bases at J, with 16 bases between the two ends. There are 15 residues in the CDR3. The CDR3 nucleotides are TGCGCCAGCAGCTTGGAAGGTCCTCCCCAGGGCGTCCTGACTTTC. Its protein is CASSLEGPPQGVLTF.

This sequence joins TRBV5-5 and TRBJ2-5, with D perhaps matching TRBD2 (6 bases). Germline CDR1 is SGHKS and CDR2 is YYEKEE (reference sequence). The CDR3 sequence is 11 residues long. Trimming removed 2 bases from V and 7 bases from J, with 6 bases in between. Written as DNA, the CDR3 is TGTGCCAGCAGCTTCGGGGGGACCCAGTACTTC. It yields the protein CASSFGGTQYF.

The CDR3 coding sequence is TGCGCCAGCAGCCAAGAACGACAGCTTAACTATGGCTACACCTTC. Translating gives CASSQERQLNYGYTF. V gene TRBV4-1 combines with J gene TRBJ1-2, with a weak D call TRBD1 (5 bases). Deletions cut 0 bases from V and 1 base from J, with 9 bases between. The CDR3 length is 15 residues. CDR1 is MGHRA and CDR2 is YSYEKL in the germline V gene.

The CDR3: CASSLTIAGLAGYPTDTQYF. Written as DNA, the CDR3 is TGTGCCAGCAGTTTAACCATCGCGGGACTAGCGGGGTACCCCACAGATACGCAGTATTTT. V usage is TRBV27 and J usage is TRBJ2-3; 13 nucleotides agree with TRBD2. CDR3 length: 20 amino acids. From germline, CDR1 is MNHEY and CDR2 SMNVEV (reference sequence). The trim removed 2 bases at V and 2 bases at J, leaving 13 bases unmatched.

V gene TRBV11-2 combines with J gene TRBJ1-4; D perhaps matches TRBD1 (5 bases). V was trimmed by 6 bases and J by 5 bases, leaving 13 bases between them. Per germline, CDR1 SGHAT and CDR2 FQNNGV. The CDR3 runs 14 residues. CDR3 coding DNA: TGTGCCAGCAGACGGGACTCAAGAAATGAAAAACTGTTTTTT. Protein product: CASRRDSRNEKLFF.

The rearrangement links TRBV18 to TRBJ2-3; TRBD2 aligns across 7 bases. The CDR3 is 12 amino acids. V was clipped by 6 bases and J by 6 bases; unmatched bases: 3. Looked up from germline, CDR1 is KGHSH and CDR2 is LQKENI. The CDR3 is CASSDGGDTQYF. Written as DNA, the CDR3 is TGTGCCAGCTCGGACGGGGGGGATACGCAGTATTTT.